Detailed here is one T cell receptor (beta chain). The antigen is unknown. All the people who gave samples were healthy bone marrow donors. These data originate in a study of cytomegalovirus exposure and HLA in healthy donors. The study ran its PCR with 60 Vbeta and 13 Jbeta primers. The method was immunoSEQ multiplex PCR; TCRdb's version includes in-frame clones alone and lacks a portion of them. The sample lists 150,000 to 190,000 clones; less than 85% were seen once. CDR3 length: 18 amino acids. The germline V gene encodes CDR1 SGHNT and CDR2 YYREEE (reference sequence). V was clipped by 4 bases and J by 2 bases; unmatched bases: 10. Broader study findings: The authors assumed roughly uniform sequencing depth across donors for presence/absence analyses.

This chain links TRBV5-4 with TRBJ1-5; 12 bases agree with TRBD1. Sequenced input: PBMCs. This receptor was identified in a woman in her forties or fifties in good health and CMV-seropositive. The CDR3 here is CASSLGGTGGRGNQPQHF. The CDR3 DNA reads TGTGCCAGCAGCCTTGGAGGGACAGGGGGCAGGGGCAATCAGCCCCAGCATTTT.